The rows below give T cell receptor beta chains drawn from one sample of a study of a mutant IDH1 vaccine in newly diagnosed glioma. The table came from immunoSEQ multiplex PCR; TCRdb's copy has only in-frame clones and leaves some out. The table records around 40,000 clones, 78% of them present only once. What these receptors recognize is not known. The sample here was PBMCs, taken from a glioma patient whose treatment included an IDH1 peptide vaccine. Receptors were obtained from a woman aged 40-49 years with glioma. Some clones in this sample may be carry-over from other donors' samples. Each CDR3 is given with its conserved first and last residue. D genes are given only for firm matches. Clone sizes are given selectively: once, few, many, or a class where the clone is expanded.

CDR3 DNA: TGTGCCAGCAGTTTGGCAGGGGGCGCCGCTGGCTACACCTTC
CDR3 protein: CASSLAGGAAGYTF
clone size: NA
V gene: TRBV28
D gene: TRBD1
J gene: TRBJ1-2

CDR3 DNA: TGTGCCTGGACCAGACAGGAGAACACTGAAGCTTTCTTT
CDR3 protein: CAWTRQENTEAFF
clone size: NA
V gene: TRBV30
D gene: NA
J gene: TRBJ1-1

CDR3 DNA: TGTGCCAGCTCACCACTTAGCGGCTCCAGCGAGCAGTACTTC
CDR3 protein: CASSPLSGSSEQYF
clone size: NA
V gene: TRBV18
D gene: NA
J gene: TRBJ2-7

CDR3 DNA: TGTGCCAGTAGTACCCCAGGGCTCACAGATACGCAGTATTTT
CDR3 protein: CASSTPGLTDTQYF
clone size: few
V gene: TRBV19
D gene: NA
J gene: TRBJ2-3

CDR3 DNA: TGTGCCAGCAGCTCTTGGGACAGGGTAGCTTTCTTT
CDR3 protein: CASSSWDRVAFF
clone size: NA
V gene: TRBV4-2
D gene: TRBD1
J gene: TRBJ1-1

CDR3 DNA: TGTGCCAGCAGCTTGCCGGAGGCCGGGGAGCTGTTTTTT
CDR3 protein: CASSLPEAGELFF
clone size: NA
V gene: TRBV5-4
D gene: NA
J gene: TRBJ2-2

CDR3 DNA: TGTGCCAGCAGCTTGGCAGGGGGCAGCACCGGGGAGCTGTTTTTT
CDR3 protein: CASSLAGGSTGELFF
clone size: NA
V gene: TRBV5-4
D gene: TRBD1
J gene: TRBJ2-2

CDR3 DNA: TGTGCCAGCAGCTTTAGTCCGGGGATCTTCAACTATGGCTACACCTTC
CDR3 protein: CASSFSPGIFNYGYTF
clone size: NA
V gene: TRBV5-4
D gene: NA
J gene: TRBJ1-2

CDR3 DNA: TGTGCCTGGAGTCCCATGGAAGGAGTGGAGACCCAGTACTTC
CDR3 protein: CAWSPMEGVETQYF
clone size: few
V gene: TRBV30
D gene: NA
J gene: TRBJ2-5

CDR3 DNA: TGCGCCAGCAGCCATGGGGCCGCGACTAGCGGGAGGCGGGATGAGCAGTTCTTC
CDR3 protein: CASSHGAATSGRRDEQFF
clone size: NA
V gene: TRBV4-1
D gene: TRBD2
J gene: TRBJ2-1

CDR3 DNA: TGTGCCAGCAGCTTAAGCGGGCAGGGGAATGAAAAACTGTTTTTT
CDR3 protein: CASSLSGQGNEKLFF
clone size: NA
V gene: TRBV7-6
D gene: NA
J gene: TRBJ1-4

CDR3 DNA: TGTGCCAGCAGCTTGGGCTCCTATAATTCACCCCTCCACTTT
CDR3 protein: CASSLGSYNSPLHF
clone size: NA
V gene: TRBV7-9
D gene: NA
J gene: TRBJ1-6

CDR3 DNA: TGTGCCACCAGCAGAGGAAACCGCCGGAACACTGAAGCTTTCTTT
CDR3 protein: CATSRGNRRNTEAFF
clone size: NA
V gene: TRBV15
D gene: NA
J gene: TRBJ1-1

CDR3 DNA: TGTGCCATCACTCCAGGGGACTATGGCTACACCTTC
CDR3 protein: CAITPGDYGYTF
clone size: few
V gene: TRBV10-3
D gene: NA
J gene: TRBJ1-2

CDR3 DNA: TGTGCCACCAAAGACGGGGTGGATGGCTACACCTTC
CDR3 protein: CATKDGVDGYTF
clone size: NA
V gene: TRBV27
D gene: NA
J gene: TRBJ1-2

CDR3 DNA: TGTGCCAGCAGCTCCCTCCGGGACAGAGACTATGGCTACACCTTC
CDR3 protein: CASSSLRDRDYGYTF
clone size: NA
V gene: TRBV11-2
D gene: TRBD1
J gene: TRBJ1-2

CDR3 DNA: TGTGCCAGCAGTGCGACCGGGACAGGGACCGGGGAGCAGTACTTC
CDR3 protein: CASSATGTGTGEQYF
clone size: NA
V gene: TRBV9
D gene: TRBD1
J gene: TRBJ2-7

CDR3 DNA: TGCGCCAGCAGCTACTCCGGGACAGGGGGTGAGGGCTACACCTTC
CDR3 protein: CASSYSGTGGEGYTF
clone size: NA
V gene: TRBV5-1
D gene: TRBD1
J gene: TRBJ1-2

CDR3 DNA: TGTGCCAGCAGCGCCCGCAGTGACACTGAAGCTTTCTTT
CDR3 protein: CASSARSDTEAFF
clone size: few
V gene: TRBV9
D gene: NA
J gene: TRBJ1-1

CDR3 DNA: TGTGCCAGCACGCGGGGGACTAAAGTCGGGGAGCTGTTTTTT
CDR3 protein: CASTRGTKVGELFF
clone size: NA
V gene: TRBV9
D gene: TRBD2
J gene: TRBJ2-2